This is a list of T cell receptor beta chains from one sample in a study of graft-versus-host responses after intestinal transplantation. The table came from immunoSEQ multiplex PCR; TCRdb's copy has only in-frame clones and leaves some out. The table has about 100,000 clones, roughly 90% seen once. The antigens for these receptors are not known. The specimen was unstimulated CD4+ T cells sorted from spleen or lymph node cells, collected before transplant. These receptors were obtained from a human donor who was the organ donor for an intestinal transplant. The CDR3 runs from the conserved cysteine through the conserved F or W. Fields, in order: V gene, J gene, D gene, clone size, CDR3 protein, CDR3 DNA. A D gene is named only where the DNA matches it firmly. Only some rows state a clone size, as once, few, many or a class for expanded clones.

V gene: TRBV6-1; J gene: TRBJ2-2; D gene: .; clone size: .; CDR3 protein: CASSDEGGTGELFF; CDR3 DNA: TGTGCCAGCAGTGACGAGGGGGGGACCGGGGAGCTGTTTTTT
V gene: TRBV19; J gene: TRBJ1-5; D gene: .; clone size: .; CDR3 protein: CASSGDLRSNQPQHF; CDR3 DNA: TGTGCCAGTAGCGGGGACCTTCGAAGCAATCAGCCCCAGCATTTT
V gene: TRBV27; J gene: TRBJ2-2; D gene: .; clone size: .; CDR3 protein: CASSSQGTGELFF; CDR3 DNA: TGTGCCAGCAGTTCGCAGGGAACCGGGGAGCTGTTTTTT
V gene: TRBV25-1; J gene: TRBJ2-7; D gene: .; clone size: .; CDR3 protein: CASSADHSLMGREQYF; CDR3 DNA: TGTGCCAGCAGTGCCGACCACAGCCTAATGGGTCGCGAGCAGTACTTC
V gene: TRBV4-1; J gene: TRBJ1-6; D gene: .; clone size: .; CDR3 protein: CASSQSSLGRGHVYNSPLHF; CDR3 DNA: TGCGCCAGCAGCCAAAGTTCGTTGGGCAGGGGACACGTCTATAATTCACCCCTCCACTTT
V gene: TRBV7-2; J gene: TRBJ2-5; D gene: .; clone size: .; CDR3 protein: CASSYGQPQETQYF; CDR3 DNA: TGTGCCAGCAGCTACGGACAGCCCCAAGAGACCCAGTACTTC
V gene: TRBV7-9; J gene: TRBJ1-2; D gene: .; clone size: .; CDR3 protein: CASSLDMINGYTF; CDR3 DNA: TGTGCCAGCAGCTTGGACATGATTAATGGCTACACCTTC
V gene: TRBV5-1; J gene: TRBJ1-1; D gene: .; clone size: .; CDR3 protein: CASSWDPGRMNTEAFF; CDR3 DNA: TGCGCCAGCAGCTGGGACCCGGGAAGAATGAACACTGAAGCTTTCTTT
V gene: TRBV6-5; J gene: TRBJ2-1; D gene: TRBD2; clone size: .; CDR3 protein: CATRTSGGGEQFF; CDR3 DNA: TGTGCCACCAGGACTAGCGGGGGGGGTGAGCAGTTCTTC
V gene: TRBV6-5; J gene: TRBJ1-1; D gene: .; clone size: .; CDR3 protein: CASSEQAYTEAFF; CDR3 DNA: TGTGCCAGCAGTGAACAGGCCTACACTGAAGCTTTCTTT
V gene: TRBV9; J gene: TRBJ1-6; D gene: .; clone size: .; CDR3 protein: CASSVERLRSSYNSPLHF; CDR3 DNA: TGTGCCAGCAGCGTAGAAAGGCTTAGGAGCTCCTATAATTCACCCCTCCACTTT
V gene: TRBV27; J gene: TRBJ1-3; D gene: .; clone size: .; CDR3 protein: CASRAGTSGNTIYF; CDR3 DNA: TGTGCCAGCAGGGCAGGGACCTCTGGAAACACCATATATTTT
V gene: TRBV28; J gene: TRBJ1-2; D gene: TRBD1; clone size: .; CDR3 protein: CASSSPGTGDYGYTF; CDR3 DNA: TGTGCCAGCAGTTCCCCCGGGACAGGGGACTATGGCTACACCTTC
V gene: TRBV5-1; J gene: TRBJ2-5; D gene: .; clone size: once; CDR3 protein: CASSLGLLQETQYF; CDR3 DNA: TGCGCCAGCAGCTTGGGACTCCTCCAAGAGACCCAGTACTTC
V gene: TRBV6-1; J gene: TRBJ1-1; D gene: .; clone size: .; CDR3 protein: CASSFFAEAFF; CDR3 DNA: TGTGCCAGCAGTTTTTTCGCTGAAGCTTTCTTT
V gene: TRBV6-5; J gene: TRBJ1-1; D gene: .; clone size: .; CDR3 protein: CASSYDRRYTEAFF; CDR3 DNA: TGTGCCAGCAGTTACGACCGACGGTACACTGAAGCTTTCTTT
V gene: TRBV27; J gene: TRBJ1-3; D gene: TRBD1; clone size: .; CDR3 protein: CASRRQGEGVGNTIYF; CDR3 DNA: TGTGCCAGCAGACGTCAGGGGGAAGGTGTAGGAAACACCATATATTTT
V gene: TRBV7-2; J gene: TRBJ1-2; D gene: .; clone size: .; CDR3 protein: CASSLEGQGYGYTF; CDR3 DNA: TGTGCCAGCAGCTTAGAGGGGCAGGGCTATGGCTACACCTTC
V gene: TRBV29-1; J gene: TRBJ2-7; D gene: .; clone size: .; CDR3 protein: CSVEGCEQYF; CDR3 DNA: TGCAGCGTTGAGGGCTGCGAGCAGTACTTC
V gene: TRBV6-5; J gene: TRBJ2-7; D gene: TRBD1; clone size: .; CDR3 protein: CASSSGQGAYEQYF; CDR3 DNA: TGTGCCAGCAGTTCGGGACAGGGGGCCTACGAGCAGTACTTC
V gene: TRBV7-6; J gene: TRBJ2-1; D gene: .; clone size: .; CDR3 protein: CASSFIEYNEQFF; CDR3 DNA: TGTGCCAGCAGCTTTATCGAGTACAATGAGCAGTTCTTC
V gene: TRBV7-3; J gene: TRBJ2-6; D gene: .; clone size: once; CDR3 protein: CASSPGGAGANVLTF; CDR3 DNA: TGTGCCAGCAGCCCGGGCGGGGCTGGGGCCAACGTCCTGACTTTC
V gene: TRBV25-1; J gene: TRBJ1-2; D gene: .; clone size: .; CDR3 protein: CASALWEGDGYTF; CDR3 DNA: TGTGCCAGCGCGCTATGGGAGGGGGATGGCTACACCTTC
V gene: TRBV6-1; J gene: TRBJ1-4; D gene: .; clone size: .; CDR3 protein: CASSEGPGEKLFF; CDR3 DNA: TGTGCCAGCAGTGAAGGTCCAGGTGAAAAACTGTTTTTT
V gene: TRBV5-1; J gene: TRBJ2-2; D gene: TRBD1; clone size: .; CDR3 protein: CASSLTGTGRSGELFF; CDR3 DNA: TGCGCCAGCAGCCTCACCGGGACAGGCCGATCCGGGGAGCTGTTTTTT
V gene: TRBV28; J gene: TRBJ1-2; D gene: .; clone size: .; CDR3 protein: CASSLTGDYGYTF; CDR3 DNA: TGTGCCAGCAGTTTGACAGGTGACTATGGCTACACCTTC
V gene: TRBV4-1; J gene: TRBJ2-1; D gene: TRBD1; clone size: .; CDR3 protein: CAAQPGQGMNEQFF; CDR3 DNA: TGCGCCGCTCAGCCCGGACAGGGGATGAATGAGCAGTTCTTC